This is a list of T cell receptor beta chains from one sample in a study of blood T cell repertoires in COVID-19. Repertoires were generated with immunoSEQ multiplex PCR, while TCRdb's copy carries only in-frame clones and drops some. Among fewer than 300,000 clones listed, roughly 92% were seen once. Sequenced material: peripheral blood. These receptors were taken from a woman in her twenties or thirties with COVID-19, enrolled during active disease. Both conserved end residues are part of each CDR3. D genes are given only for firm matches. Not every row has a clone size; where given, it reads once, few, many or a size class.

TRBV19	TRBD2	TRBJ2-2	.	TGTGCCAGTAGTATACTAGCGGAGAACACCGGGGAGCTGTTTTTT	CASSILAENTGELFF
TRBV28	.	TRBJ1-1	once	TGTGCCAGCAGACCCGGGGGGGTGTCGAACACTGAAGCTTTCTTT	CASRPGGVSNTEAFF
TRBV10-1	.	TRBJ2-3	.	TGCGCCAGCAGTGACGGGAGTGGAGATACGCAGTATTTT	CASSDGSGDTQYF
TRBV28	.	TRBJ2-1	.	TGTGCCAGCAGCCCCGGACTACGCCTCAGTGAGCAGTTCTTC	CASSPGLRLSEQFF
TRBV21-1	.	TRBJ2-1	.	TGTGCCAGCAGCTCCCGGGAGCAGGTGGATGAGCAGTTCTTC	CASSSREQVDEQFF
TRBV9	TRBD2	TRBJ2-3	.	TGTGCCAGCAGCTCAGGTGTAGCGGGTTATGGAGATACGCAGTATTTT	CASSSGVAGYGDTQYF
TRBV20-1	.	TRBJ1-1	.	TGCAGTGCTGCGGGGGGGACTGAAGCTTTCTTT	CSAAGGTEAFF
TRBV23-1	TRBD1	TRBJ1-5	.	TGCGCCAGCAGTCAACGCGACAGGGGAAATCAGCCCCAGCATTTT	CASSQRDRGNQPQHF
TRBV10-2	TRBD2	TRBJ2-2	.	TGCGCCAGCAGTATTAGCGGGAGCTCCACCGGGGAGCTGTTTTTT	CASSISGSSTGELFF
TRBV5-5	.	TRBJ2-7	.	TGTGCCAGCAGCTTGGGACAGGTTTCCTACTACGAGCAGTACTTC	CASSLGQVSYYEQYF
TRBV28	TRBD2	TRBJ2-1	.	TGTGCCAGCAGCCCTGGACTAGCGGGAGGGGAGCAGTTCTTC	CASSPGLAGGEQFF
TRBV27	TRBD1	TRBJ1-2	.	TGTGCCAGCAGTTTATCGGGACAGGGGACTACCCCCTATGGCTACACCTTC	CASSLSGQGTTPYGYTF
TRBV29-1	TRBD2	TRBJ2-7	.	TGCAGCGTACTAGCGGGAGTAGGATACGAGCAGTACTTC	CSVLAGVGYEQYF
TRBV10-1	.	TRBJ1-1	.	TGCGCCAGCAGGAGCGGGCTGAACACTGAAGCTTTCTTT	CASRSGLNTEAFF
TRBV30	.	TRBJ1-6	few	TGTGCCTGGAGTACGGGTGCTTATTCACCCCTCCACTTT	CAWSTGAYSPLHF
TRBV3-1/TRBV3-2	TRBD2	TRBJ2-1	.	TGTGCCAGCAGCCAAGATTGGGGGGGAGAGCAGTTCTTC	CASSQDWGGEQFF
TRBV11-3	.	TRBJ2-1	.	TGTGCCAGCAGCTTAGGGCACAATGAGCAGTTCTTC	CASSLGHNEQFF
TRBV12-3/TRBV12-4	.	TRBJ2-3	many	TGTGCCAGCAGCCATAGCACAGATACGCAGTATTTT	CASSHSTDTQYF
TRBV10-3	TRBD2	TRBJ2-1	.	TGTGCCATCAGTGAGGCACTAGCGGGAGGCGGTCAGTATGAGCAGTTCTTC	CAISEALAGGGQYEQFF
TRBV27	.	TRBJ1-2	few	TGTGCCAGCAGTTCCCACTTCAAAGCTAACTATGGCTACACCTTC	CASSSHFKANYGYTF
TRBV27	.	TRBJ1-6	.	TGTGCCAGCAGAGTGGACAAATTAGTAAATTCACCCCTCCACTTT	CASRVDKLVNSPLHF
TRBV7-8	.	TRBJ1-2	.	TGTGCCAGCAGCTTAGCGTCGGGGATTAGGGACTATGGCTACACCTTC	CASSLASGIRDYGYTF
TRBV5-8	TRBD2	TRBJ2-1	.	TGTGCCAGCAGCTTGGGAGCGGGAGGGGGCAATGAGCAGTTCTTC	CASSLGAGGGNEQFF